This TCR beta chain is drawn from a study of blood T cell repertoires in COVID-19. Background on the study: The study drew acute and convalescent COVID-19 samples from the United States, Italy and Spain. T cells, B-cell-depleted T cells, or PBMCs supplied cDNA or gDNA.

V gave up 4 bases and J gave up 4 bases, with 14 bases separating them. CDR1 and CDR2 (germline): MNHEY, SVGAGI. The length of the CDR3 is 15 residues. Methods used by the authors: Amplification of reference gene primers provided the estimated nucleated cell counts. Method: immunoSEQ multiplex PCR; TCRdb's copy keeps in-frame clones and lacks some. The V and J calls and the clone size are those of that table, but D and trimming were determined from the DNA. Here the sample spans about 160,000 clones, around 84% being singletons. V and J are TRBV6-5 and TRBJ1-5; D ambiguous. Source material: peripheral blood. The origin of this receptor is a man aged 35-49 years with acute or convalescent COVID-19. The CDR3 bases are TGTGCCAGCAGTTCCCAAGTCCCGAGGAATCAGCCCCAGCATTTT. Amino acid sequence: CASSSQVPRNQPQHF.